A selection of T cell receptor beta chains follows, all from one sample in a study of T-cell memory formation after mild COVID-19. TCRdb recomputed calls from the 5' RACE reads with MiXCR, one row per CDR3 protein. In the table there are 530,000 or so distinct CDR3 sequences, about 18% of which are singletons. The specimen sequenced was PBMCs or a T cell subset sorted from them (not recorded which). The receptors stem from an adult woman who had mild COVID-19 (a few samples of this study predate the infection). Cell type and time point are not known. Each CDR3 is given with its conserved first and last residue. Fields, in order: V gene, J gene, D gene, clone size, CDR3 protein, CDR3 DNA. D genes are given only for firm matches. The size of a clone is reported for some rows only, either as once, few or many, or as a class for expanded clones.

v_call: TRBV20-1; j_call: TRBJ1-5; d_call: TRBD1; clone_size: .; cdr3_aa: CSARTGMNQPQHF; cdr3_nt: TGCAGTGCTAGGACAGGGATGAATCAGCCCCAGCATTTT
v_call: TRBV27; j_call: TRBJ2-3; d_call: .; clone_size: .; cdr3_aa: CASSWAGVDTQYF; cdr3_nt: TGTGCCAGCAGTTGGGCAGGAGTAGATACGCAGTATTTT
v_call: TRBV6-6; j_call: TRBJ2-3; d_call: TRBD2; clone_size: .; cdr3_aa: CASSYPGDGRALLDTQYF; cdr3_nt: TGTGCCAGCAGTTACCCAGGGGACGGGAGGGCCTTGTTAGATACGCAGTATTTT
v_call: TRBV6-4; j_call: TRBJ1-2; d_call: TRBD1; clone_size: few; cdr3_aa: CASSDSAGGRYGYTF; cdr3_nt: TGTGCCAGCAGTGACTCGGCAGGGGGCCGATATGGCTACACCTTC
v_call: TRBV4-1; j_call: TRBJ2-4; d_call: .; clone_size: few; cdr3_aa: CASSQTRVPKNIQYF; cdr3_nt: TGCGCCAGCAGCCAGACGCGGGTCCCCAAAAACATTCAGTACTTC
v_call: TRBV5-1; j_call: TRBJ2-3; d_call: TRBD2; clone_size: many; cdr3_aa: CASSPSGGAYTQYF; cdr3_nt: TGCGCCAGCAGCCCGAGCGGGGGGGCCTATACGCAGTATTTT
v_call: TRBV19; j_call: TRBJ2-2; d_call: TRBD1; clone_size: few; cdr3_aa: CASTGYRDSYTGELFF; cdr3_nt: TGTGCCAGTACCGGATACCGGGACAGCTACACCGGGGAGCTGTTTTTT
v_call: TRBV3-1; j_call: TRBJ2-5; d_call: .; clone_size: .; cdr3_aa: CASSQNVGGPTQETQYF; cdr3_nt: TGTGCCAGCAGCCAAAATGTTGGGGGCCCTACCCAAGAGACCCAGTACTTC
v_call: TRBV19; j_call: TRBJ2-1; d_call: TRBD2; clone_size: .; cdr3_aa: CASSIDSRPGGISYNEQFF; cdr3_nt: TGTGCCAGTAGTATCGATTCGCGACCGGGAGGTATCTCCTACAATGAGCAGTTCTTC
v_call: TRBV29-1; j_call: TRBJ1-1; d_call: TRBD1; clone_size: .; cdr3_aa: CSVQGDTEAFF; cdr3_nt: TGCAGCGTTCAGGGGGACACTGAAGCTTTCTTT
v_call: TRBV2; j_call: TRBJ1-4; d_call: .; clone_size: .; cdr3_aa: CASSVFQGTNEKLFF; cdr3_nt: TGTGCCAGCAGTGTGTTCCAGGGAACTAATGAAAAACTGTTTTTT
v_call: TRBV5-1; j_call: TRBJ2-3; d_call: TRBD2; clone_size: few; cdr3_aa: CASSWGTSGFTDTQYF; cdr3_nt: TGCGCCAGCAGCTGGGGGACTAGCGGGTTCACAGATACGCAGTATTTT
v_call: TRBV27; j_call: TRBJ2-1; d_call: TRBD2; clone_size: .; cdr3_aa: CASSPPGTSSGSHNEQFF; cdr3_nt: TGTGCCAGCAGTCCTCCGGGGACGTCTAGCGGGTCTCACAATGAGCAGTTCTTC
v_call: TRBV29-1; j_call: TRBJ2-5; d_call: .; clone_size: .; cdr3_aa: CSPRTRETQYF; cdr3_nt: TGCAGCCCTCGGACTCGGGAGACCCAGTACTTC
v_call: TRBV24-1; j_call: TRBJ1-1; d_call: .; clone_size: few; cdr3_aa: CATSDARTENTEAFF; cdr3_nt: TGTGCCACCAGTGATGCCCGGACAGAGAACACTGAAGCTTTCTTT
v_call: TRBV18; j_call: TRBJ2-1; d_call: TRBD1; clone_size: .; cdr3_aa: CASSGTGMFNEQFF; cdr3_nt: TGTGCCAGCTCGGGGACAGGGATGTTCAATGAGCAGTTCTTC
v_call: TRBV19; j_call: TRBJ1-5; d_call: .; clone_size: .; cdr3_aa: CASSPTGPSNQPQHF; cdr3_nt: TGTGCCAGTAGCCCCACCGGGCCGAGCAATCAGCCCCAGCATTTT
v_call: TRBV3-1; j_call: TRBJ2-7; d_call: TRBD1; clone_size: .; cdr3_aa: CASSFGQGANEQYF; cdr3_nt: TGTGCCAGCAGCTTCGGACAGGGGGCGAACGAGCAGTACTTC
v_call: TRBV7-3; j_call: TRBJ2-2; d_call: .; clone_size: .; cdr3_aa: CASSADRPNTGELFF; cdr3_nt: TGTGCCAGCAGCGCCGACAGGCCGAACACCGGGGAGCTGTTTTTT
v_call: TRBV7-6; j_call: TRBJ2-2; d_call: .; clone_size: .; cdr3_aa: CASSLEVRINTGELFF; cdr3_nt: TGTGCCAGCAGCTTAGAGGTCAGGATTAACACCGGGGAGCTGTTTTTT
v_call: TRBV29-1; j_call: TRBJ2-3; d_call: .; clone_size: few; cdr3_aa: CSVEGLQSTDTQYF; cdr3_nt: TGCAGCGTTGAGGGACTCCAAAGCACAGATACGCAGTATTTT
v_call: TRBV6-6; j_call: TRBJ2-5; d_call: .; clone_size: few; cdr3_aa: CASSYSNREETQYF; cdr3_nt: TGTGCCAGCAGTTACTCGAACAGGGAAGAGACCCAGTACTTC
v_call: TRBV11-2; j_call: TRBJ2-1; d_call: TRBD1; clone_size: .; cdr3_aa: CASSLAGQGYQQFF; cdr3_nt: TGTGCCAGCAGCTTGGCGGGACAGGGCTATCAACAGTTCTTC
v_call: TRBV7-9; j_call: TRBJ2-1; d_call: TRBD2; clone_size: few; cdr3_aa: CASSLRAGPYNEQFF; cdr3_nt: TGTGCCAGCAGCTTAAGAGCGGGGCCCTACAATGAGCAGTTCTTC
v_call: TRBV5-6; j_call: TRBJ1-1; d_call: TRBD1; clone_size: .; cdr3_aa: CASSRGTGGAEAFF; cdr3_nt: TGTGCCAGCAGTCGTGGGACAGGGGGGGCTGAAGCTTTCTTT
v_call: TRBV25-1; j_call: TRBJ2-5; d_call: TRBD2; clone_size: few; cdr3_aa: CASSEPQPGLAGVETQYF; cdr3_nt: TGTGCCAGCAGTGAACCACAGCCGGGACTAGCGGGGGTAGAGACCCAGTACTTC
v_call: TRBV2; j_call: TRBJ2-1; d_call: .; clone_size: .; cdr3_aa: CASSGGLVNEQFF; cdr3_nt: TGTGCCAGCAGTGGGGGTCTAGTCAATGAGCAGTTCTTC
v_call: TRBV25-1; j_call: TRBJ2-5; d_call: .; clone_size: few; cdr3_aa: CASSHYSQETQYF; cdr3_nt: TGTGCCAGCAGCCACTATTCCCAAGAGACCCAGTACTTC
v_call: TRBV9; j_call: TRBJ2-1; d_call: .; clone_size: .; cdr3_aa: CASSVEVSGNEQFF; cdr3_nt: TGTGCCAGCAGCGTAGAGGTGTCGGGGAATGAGCAGTTCTTC
v_call: TRBV7-2; j_call: TRBJ1-1; d_call: .; clone_size: .; cdr3_aa: CASSFSGASAFF; cdr3_nt: TGTGCCAGCAGCTTTTCAGGGGCCTCAGCTTTCTTT
v_call: TRBV20-1; j_call: TRBJ1-2; d_call: .; clone_size: few; cdr3_aa: CSATHEGPYGYTF; cdr3_nt: TGCAGTGCTACCCACGAGGGCCCCTATGGCTACACCTTC
v_call: TRBV9; j_call: TRBJ1-1; d_call: TRBD1; clone_size: .; cdr3_aa: CASSVVGQGRSTEAFF; cdr3_nt: TGTGCCAGCAGCGTAGTAGGACAGGGAAGGAGCACTGAAGCTTTCTTT
v_call: TRBV5-6; j_call: TRBJ2-3; d_call: TRBD2; clone_size: .; cdr3_aa: CASSLVRAGGLNTDTQYF; cdr3_nt: TGTGCCAGCAGCTTGGTTAGAGCGGGGGGCCTGAACACAGATACGCAGTATTTT
v_call: TRBV5-1; j_call: TRBJ2-7; d_call: .; clone_size: few; cdr3_aa: CASSSITGRSYEQYF; cdr3_nt: TGCGCCAGCAGCTCGATCACGGGCCGTTCCTACGAGCAGTACTTC
v_call: TRBV12-5; j_call: TRBJ1-1; d_call: .; clone_size: .; cdr3_aa: CASGRTANTEAFF; cdr3_nt: TGTGCTAGTGGTCGGACAGCGAACACTGAAGCTTTCTTT
v_call: TRBV29-1; j_call: TRBJ2-5; d_call: .; clone_size: few; cdr3_aa: CSVEIGGPKETQYF; cdr3_nt: TGCAGCGTTGAGATCGGGGGCCCCAAAGAGACCCAGTACTTC
v_call: TRBV9; j_call: TRBJ1-1; d_call: TRBD1; clone_size: .; cdr3_aa: CASSLTPSEDRAPFF; cdr3_nt: TGTGCCAGCAGCCTCACTCCCTCCGAAGACAGGGCTCCTTTCTTT
v_call: TRBV27; j_call: TRBJ1-1; d_call: TRBD1; clone_size: .; cdr3_aa: CASSTGGETEAFF; cdr3_nt: TGTGCCAGCTCGACAGGGGGCGAAACTGAAGCTTTCTTT
v_call: TRBV5-1; j_call: TRBJ2-7; d_call: .; clone_size: .; cdr3_aa: CASSLGMETYEQYF; cdr3_nt: TGCGCCAGCAGCTTGGGTATGGAGACCTACGAGCAGTACTTC
v_call: TRBV24-1; j_call: TRBJ2-1; d_call: .; clone_size: many; cdr3_aa: CATRPRGGSYNEQFF; cdr3_nt: TGTGCCACCCGTCCTAGAGGGGGATCCTACAATGAGCAGTTCTTC
v_call: TRBV30; j_call: TRBJ1-1; d_call: .; clone_size: few; cdr3_aa: CAWSVPWRVNTEAFF; cdr3_nt: TGTGCCTGGAGTGTACCCTGGCGCGTGAACACTGAAGCTTTCTTT
v_call: TRBV2; j_call: TRBJ1-4; d_call: .; clone_size: few; cdr3_aa: CASSRQRYGEKLFF; cdr3_nt: TGTGCCAGCAGTAGACAGCGCTACGGCGAAAAACTGTTTTTT
v_call: TRBV7-2; j_call: TRBJ2-3; d_call: .; clone_size: few; cdr3_aa: CASGDPRDTQYF; cdr3_nt: TGTGCCAGCGGGGATCCACGGGATACGCAGTATTTT
v_call: TRBV18; j_call: TRBJ2-7; d_call: TRBD1; clone_size: few; cdr3_aa: CASSPITGGSAYEQYF; cdr3_nt: TGTGCCAGCTCACCAATCACAGGGGGCAGCGCCTACGAGCAGTACTTC
v_call: TRBV12-3/TRBV12-4; j_call: TRBJ2-1; d_call: TRBD1; clone_size: many; cdr3_aa: CASIGTGAYNEQFF; cdr3_nt: TGTGCCAGCATCGGGACAGGGGCGTACAATGAGCAGTTCTTC
v_call: TRBV4-1; j_call: TRBJ1-5; d_call: .; clone_size: .; cdr3_aa: CASSLDGALDQPQHF; cdr3_nt: TGCGCCAGCAGCCTTGACGGGGCATTGGATCAGCCCCAGCATTTT
v_call: TRBV14; j_call: TRBJ2-1; d_call: .; clone_size: .; cdr3_aa: CASSQENPGNEQFF; cdr3_nt: TGTGCCAGCAGCCAAGAAAACCCCGGGAATGAGCAGTTCTTC
v_call: TRBV2; j_call: TRBJ2-1; d_call: TRBD2; clone_size: few; cdr3_aa: CASRGLAVYNEQFF; cdr3_nt: TGTGCCAGCAGAGGACTAGCGGTTTACAATGAGCAGTTCTTC
v_call: TRBV4-1; j_call: TRBJ2-1; d_call: TRBD1; clone_size: many; cdr3_aa: CASSQGTGPYNEQFF; cdr3_nt: TGCGCCAGCAGCCAAGGGACAGGCCCCTACAATGAGCAGTTCTTC